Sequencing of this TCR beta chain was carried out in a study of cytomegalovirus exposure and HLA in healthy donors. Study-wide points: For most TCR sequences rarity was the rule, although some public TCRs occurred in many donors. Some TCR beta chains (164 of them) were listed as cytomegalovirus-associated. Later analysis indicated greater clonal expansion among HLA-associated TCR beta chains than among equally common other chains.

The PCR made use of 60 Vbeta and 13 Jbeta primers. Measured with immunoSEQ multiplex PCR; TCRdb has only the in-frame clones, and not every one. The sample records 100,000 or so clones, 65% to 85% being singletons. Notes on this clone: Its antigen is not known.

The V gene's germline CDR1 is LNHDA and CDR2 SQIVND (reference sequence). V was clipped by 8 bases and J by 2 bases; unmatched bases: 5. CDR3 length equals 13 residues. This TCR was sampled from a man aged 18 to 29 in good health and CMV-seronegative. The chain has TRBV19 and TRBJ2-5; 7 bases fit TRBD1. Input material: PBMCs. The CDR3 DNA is TGTGCCAGTTGTTCGGGACAGCAAGAGACCCAGTACTTC. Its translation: CASCSGQQETQYF.